This T cell receptor (beta chain) was identified during a study of T cell changes during pregnancy in multiple sclerosis. TCRdb's copy holds only in-frame clones and misses some; the assay was immunoSEQ multiplex PCR. The sample includes roughly 45,000 clones, around 93% of them seen just once. V was pared by 5 bases and J by 5 bases, with 7 bases of the junction left unmatched. The CDR3 extends over 14 amino acids. Looked up from germline, CDR1 is SEHNR and CDR2 is FQNEAQ (reference sequence). The rearrangement links TRBV7-9 to TRBJ2-3, with 7 bases aligning to TRBD1. This clonotype was obtained from a female donor with multiple sclerosis, enrolled in a pregnancy study. Sequencing was performed on CD8+ T cells from peripheral blood mononuclear cells, taken in the first trimester of pregnancy. CDR3 coding DNA: TGTGCCAGCAGCGCCGGGGACAGCCTAGATACGCAGTATTTT. This sequence encodes CASSAGDSLDTQYF.